A single sample is the source of the 6 T cell receptor beta chains below, sequenced in a study of Ad26.COV2.S vaccination and SARS-CoV-2 variants. Treatment described: about 20 received Ad26.COV2.S at low or high dose, single or two shots; roughly five received placebo; per-sample allocation not given. Sampling was done on day 63 after the first vaccine or placebo injection. Produced via immunoSEQ multiplex PCR; TCRdb's table is partial and in-frame only. The table shows about 420,000 clones, with roughly 90% occurring only once. Sample: peripheral blood, taken in a trial of Ad26.COV2.S vaccine versus placebo. These receptors came from a person between 18 and 60 years old who received the Ad26.COV2.S COVID-19 vaccine or a placebo.

The rearrangement links TRBV7-9 to TRBJ2-5, with TRBD1 matching 9 bases. The CDR3 runs to 15 residues. Germline V gene lookup returns CDR1 SEHNR and CDR2 FQNEAQ (reference sequence). J was trimmed by 4 bases and V by 5 bases; bases with no gene match: 8. The CDR3 bases are TGTGCCAGCAGCCACCGGGACAGGGCCCTAGAGACCCAGTACTTC. Translated, it gives CASSHRDRALETQYF.

The chain combines TRBV4-3 with TRBJ1-3; no clear D gene. This CDR3 has 18 amino acids. Trimming stripped 1 base from V and 0 bases from J, with 16 bases between. Germline loops: CDR1 LGHNA, CDR2 YSLEER. As DNA, the CDR3 is TGCGCCAGCAGCCAAGGATCCCCCAGCCTCATCTCTGGAAACACCATATATTTT. Its translation is CASSQGSPSLISGNTIYF.

This chain connects TRBV7-9 to TRBJ1-3; D remains unclear. V shed 4 bases and J shed 0 bases, with 10 bases lying between them. CDR3 length: 15 amino acids. Germline V gives CDR1 SEHNR, CDR2 FQNEAQ (reference sequence). The CDR3 sequence is CASSSSTLSGNTIYF. DNA for the CDR3: TGTGCCAGCAGCTCCTCAACGCTCTCTGGAAACACCATATATTTT.

The chain joins TRBV18 to TRBJ1-3; D might be TRBD1 (6 bases). V dropped 3 bases and J dropped 3 bases, with 12 bases sitting between them. CDR1 and CDR2 from the germline V gene are KGHSH and LQKENI. The CDR3 totals 15 residues. The CDR3 region is CASSPIGGLGNTIYF. CDR3 nucleotides: TGTGCCAGCTCACCTATCGGGGGCCTTGGAAACACCATATATTTT.

The chain joins TRBV29-1 to TRBJ1-1; D remains ambiguous. Per germline, CDR1 SQVTM and CDR2 ANQGSEA. This CDR3 spans 12 amino acids. The V end lost 7 bases, the J end lost 1 base, and 10 bases lay between the germline ends. The CDR3 bases are TGCAGCGGTATAGAGGGGAACACTGAAGCTTTCTTT. Encoded protein: CSGIEGNTEAFF.

The CDR3, as DNA: TGCGCCAGCAGCCAAGCGGGGGCGGGACTTAGGCCTGAAGCTTTCTTT. The encoded protein is CASSQAGAGLRPEAFF. V is TRBV4-1 and J is TRBJ1-1; perhaps TRBD1 as D (6 bases). The CDR3 covers 16 residues. V gave up 1 base and J gave up 6 bases, with 18 bases separating them. Germline CDR1 is MGHRA and CDR2 is YSYEKL.